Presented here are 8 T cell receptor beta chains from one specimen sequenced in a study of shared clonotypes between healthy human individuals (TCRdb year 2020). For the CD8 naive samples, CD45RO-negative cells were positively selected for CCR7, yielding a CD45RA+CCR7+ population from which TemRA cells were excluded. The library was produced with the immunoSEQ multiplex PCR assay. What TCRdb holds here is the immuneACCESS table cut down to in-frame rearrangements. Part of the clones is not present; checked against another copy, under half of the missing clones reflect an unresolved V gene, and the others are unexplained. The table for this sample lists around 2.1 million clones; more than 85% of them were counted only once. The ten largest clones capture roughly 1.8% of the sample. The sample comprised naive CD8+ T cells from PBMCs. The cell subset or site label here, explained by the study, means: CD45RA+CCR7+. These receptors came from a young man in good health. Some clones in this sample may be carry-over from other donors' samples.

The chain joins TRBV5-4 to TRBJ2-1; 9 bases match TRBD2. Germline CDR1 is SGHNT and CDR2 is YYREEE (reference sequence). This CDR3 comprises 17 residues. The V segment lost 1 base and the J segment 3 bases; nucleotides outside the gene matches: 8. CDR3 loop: CASSLLSSSGIYNEQFF. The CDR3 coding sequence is TGTGCCAGCAGCTTGTTGTCGTCTAGCGGGATCTACAATGAGCAGTTCTTC.

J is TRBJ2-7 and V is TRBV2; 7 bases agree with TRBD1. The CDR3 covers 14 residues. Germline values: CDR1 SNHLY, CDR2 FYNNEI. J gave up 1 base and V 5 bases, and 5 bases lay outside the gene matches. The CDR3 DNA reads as TGTGCCAGCAGTCCCGACAGGGAATCCTACGAGCAGTACTTC. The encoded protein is CASSPDRESYEQYF.

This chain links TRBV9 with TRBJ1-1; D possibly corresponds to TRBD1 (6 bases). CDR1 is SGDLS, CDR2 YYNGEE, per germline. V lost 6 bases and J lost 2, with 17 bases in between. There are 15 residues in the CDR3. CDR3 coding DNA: TGTGCCAGCAACGAAGGGTTAGGGGGTAACACTGAAGCTTTCTTT. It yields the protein CASNEGLGGNTEAFF.

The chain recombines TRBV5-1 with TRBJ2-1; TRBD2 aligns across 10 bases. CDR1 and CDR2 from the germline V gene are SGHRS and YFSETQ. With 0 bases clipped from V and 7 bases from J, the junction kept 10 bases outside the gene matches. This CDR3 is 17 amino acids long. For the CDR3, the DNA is TGCGCCAGCAGCTTGGGGCCTGCTAGCGGGAGCGGAAATGAGCAGTTCTTC. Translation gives CASSLGPASGSGNEQFF.

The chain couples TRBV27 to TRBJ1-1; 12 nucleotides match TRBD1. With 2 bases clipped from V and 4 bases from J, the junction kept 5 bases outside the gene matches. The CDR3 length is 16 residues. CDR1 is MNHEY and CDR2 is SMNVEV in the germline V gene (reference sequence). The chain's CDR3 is CASSLRDRGLGTEAFF. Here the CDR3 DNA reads TGTGCCAGCAGTTTAAGGGACAGGGGGCTTGGCACTGAAGCTTTCTTT.

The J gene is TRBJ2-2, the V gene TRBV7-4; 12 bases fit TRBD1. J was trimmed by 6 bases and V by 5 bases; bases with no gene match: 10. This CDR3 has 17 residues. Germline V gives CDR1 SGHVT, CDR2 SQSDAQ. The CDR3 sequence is CASSKERGQGASGELFF. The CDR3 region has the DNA TGTGCCAGCAGCAAAGAGCGGGGACAGGGGGCCTCCGGGGAGCTGTTTTTT.

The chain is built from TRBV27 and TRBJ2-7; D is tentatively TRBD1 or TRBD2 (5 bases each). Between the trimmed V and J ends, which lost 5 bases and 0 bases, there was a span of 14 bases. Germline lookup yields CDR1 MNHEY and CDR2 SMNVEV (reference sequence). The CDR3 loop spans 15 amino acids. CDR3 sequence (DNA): TGTGCCAGCAGTACTGAAGACGGGGCCTCCTACGAGCAGTACTTC. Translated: CASSTEDGASYEQYF.

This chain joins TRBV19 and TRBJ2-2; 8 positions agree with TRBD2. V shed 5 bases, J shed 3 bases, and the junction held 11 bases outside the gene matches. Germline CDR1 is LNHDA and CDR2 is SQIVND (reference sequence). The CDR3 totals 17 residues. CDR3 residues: CASSLSRREGHTGELFF. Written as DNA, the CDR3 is TGTGCCAGTAGTCTCTCGCGACGGGAGGGCCACACCGGGGAGCTGTTTTTT.